This T cell receptor beta chain was observed in a study of shared clonotypes between healthy human individuals. Study-wide points: Richness estimates generally favored naive over memory subsets. Sharing across four donors was highest in naive CD4 (roughly 5%) and lowest in memory CD8 (0.4%).

V gave up 4 bases and J gave up 7 bases, with 12 bases separating them. CDR3 size: 13 residues. Germline V gene data show CDR1 as SGHRS and CDR2 as YFSETQ. This clone was observed a single time. The antigen is not known. Profiling relied on immunoSEQ multiplex PCR, and the TCRdb table lists in-frame clones only, not all of them. The sample yields more than 400,000 clones, roughly 95% seen once. Sequencing used naive CD4+ T cells sorted from blood. As for subset: CD45RA+ positively selected. This sequence originates from a woman between 25 and 40 years old in good health. The rearrangement links TRBV5-1 to TRBJ1-3; no reliable D call. The CDR3 DNA sequence: TGCGCCAGCAGCACCCGACACTTTAACACCATATATTTT. Its translation: CASSTRHFNTIYF.